One TCR beta chain is described in this entry. The antigen it recognizes is unknown. Base qualities are not at hand, and no much larger clone is one base apart. This entry comes from a study of blood T cell repertoires in COVID-19 (TCRdb year 2020). About the investigation overall: Collaborator samples came from the United States, Italy and Spain and covered acute and convalescent phases of COVID-19. The prospective study material was composed of cDNA or gDNA derived from T cells, B-cell-depleted T cells, or PBMCs. Subjects who had been exposed to COVID-19, were actively infected with it, or had recovered from it provided the deeply sampled blood TCRbeta repertoires that made up the dataset. Samples came from the ongoing ImmuneRACE study (first 160 participants) plus 1,254 subjects from 6 global collaborators. Where HLA class I and class II types were available, the types were taken from metadata supplied by the sample provider, not from assay-based typing. A de-identified subject ID, COVID-19 status, age in years and sex were almost always included in the sample metadata. The repertoires were released in a freely available public database meant as a resource for research on the immune response to SARS-CoV-2.

What the work shows at the level of the full study, not this receptor alone: The amount of clinical and demographic metadata varied by source and participant and was provided uncurated.

The immunoSEQ Assay, a bias-controlled multiplex PCR, was used to amplify TCRbeta CDR3 regions from genomic DNA. In the paper's pipeline: The number of nucleated cells in each sample was estimated by amplification of reference gene primers within the assay. To quantify the absolute abundance of each unique TCRbeta CDR3 rearrangement, sequence reads were collapsed and filtered. Productive Simpson clonality was computed per sample as the square root of Simpson's diversity index over productive rearrangements. The source is immuneACCESS, and TCRdb retained only in-frame sequences with V and J called. Part of the clones is not carried over; for the studies checked, unresolved V genes explain less than half of this, and the remainder is unexplained. V, J and clone size are taken as reported in that table, and D and trimming were inferred from the DNA itself. Present in this sample are about 69,000 clones, 60% to 85% of which were seen just once. The ten largest clones represent approximately 15% of the sample.

CDR1 and CDR2, looked up from the germline V gene, are SQVTM and ANQGSEA. Cut back by 2 bases and 0 bases, the V and J ends lie 4 bases apart. The CDR3, from cysteine to phenylalanine, totals 12 residues. Just CDR3 DNA is preserved here, 36 bases in frame from base 1. Collaborating institutions collected whole blood in K2EDTA tubes following their own protocols. For TCRbeta analysis, collaborators shipped samples as frozen whole blood, isolated PBMCs, or DNA extracted from either of those sample types. The sequence was obtained from a man aged 55 to 70 with acute or convalescent COVID-19. Input material: peripheral blood. Rearrangement joined TRBV29-1 to TRBJ1-1, with the D gene not confidently named. The encoded CDR3 is CSVEYMNTEAFF. The DNA is TGCAGCGTTGAATACATGAACACTGAAGCTTTCTTT.